This TCR beta chain was obtained from a study of blood T cells in healthy people across ages. Across the whole study: Per two T cells, about one barcoded beta molecule was captured through template switching.

PCR was performed a second time for about 7 to 12 cycles using a sample-barcoded 5' primer and a J-beta primer mix. Per sample, CDR3-containing paired-end reads numbered at least 3 million. TCRdb independently ran MiXCR on the 5' RACE reads; one entry per CDR3 protein. The sample has 1.2 million to 1.5 million distinct CDR3 sequences, approximately 59% seen once. This clonotype was observed a single time. The CDR3 spans 14 residues. V lost 2 bases and J lost 11, with 21 bases in between. The germline V gene has CDR1 DFQATT and CDR2 SNEGSKA (reference sequence). The J gene is TRBJ2-5, the V gene TRBV20-1, with D maybe TRBD2 (7 bases). Sequencing input: blood. This receptor was identified in a man between 18 and 29 years old in good health. The CDR3 protein is CSARKRGGNNEQYF. DNA for the CDR3: TGCAGTGCTAGAAAGAGGGGGGGCAATAATGAGCAGTACTTC.